This T cell receptor beta chain was found in a study of OX40 agonist ivuxolimab in advanced cancers. Whole-study context: Patients received ivuxolimab, an agonistic anti-OX40 (CD134) antibody. One patient with hepatocellular carcinoma and two with cutaneous melanoma, three in all, had partial responses. Study-level findings and limits: At 0.1 to 3.0 mg/kg and by week 6, clonal expansion occurred in CD4+ and CD8+ blood T cells. The authors also found low normalized T-cell clonal expansion in some nonresponders.

Germline CDR1 reads MNHEY; CDR2 reads SMNVEV (reference sequence). Trimming cost V 2 bases and J 8 bases, with 18 bases left between them. CDR3 length equals 15 residues. Remarks on this clone: Its antigen remains unknown.

Profiled with immunoSEQ multiplex PCR; TCRdb holds only in-frame clones, not every one. This sample has approximately 56,000 clones, with about nine tenths found just once. The TCR sequence derives from an adult with an advanced solid tumor such as melanoma, head and neck, liver or kidney cancer. The genes are TRBV27 and TRBJ1-2, with unresolved D. This specimen consisted of CD4+ or CD8+ T cells sorted from blood, obtained in a trial of the OX40 agonist ivuxolimab. This CDR3 reads CASSLTAVPGLGYTF. Here the CDR3 DNA reads TGTGCCAGCAGTTTAACGGCTGTGCCGGGGTTGGGCTACACCTTC.